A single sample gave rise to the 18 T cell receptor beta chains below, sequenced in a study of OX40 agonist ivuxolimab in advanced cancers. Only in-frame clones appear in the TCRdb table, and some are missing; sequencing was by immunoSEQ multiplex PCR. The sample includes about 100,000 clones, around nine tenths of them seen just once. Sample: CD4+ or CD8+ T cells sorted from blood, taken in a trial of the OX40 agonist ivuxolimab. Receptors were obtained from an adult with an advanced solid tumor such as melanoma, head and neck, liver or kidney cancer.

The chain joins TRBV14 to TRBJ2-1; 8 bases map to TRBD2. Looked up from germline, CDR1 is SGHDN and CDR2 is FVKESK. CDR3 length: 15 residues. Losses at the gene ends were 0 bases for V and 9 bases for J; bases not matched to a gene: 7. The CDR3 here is CASSQDSAGVSEQFF. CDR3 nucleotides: TGTGCCAGCAGCCAAGACTCAGCGGGAGTGAGTGAGCAGTTCTTC.

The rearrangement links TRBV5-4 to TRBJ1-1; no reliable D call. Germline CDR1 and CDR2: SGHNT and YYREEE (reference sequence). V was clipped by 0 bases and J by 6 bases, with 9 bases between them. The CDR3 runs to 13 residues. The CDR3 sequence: CASSLEVRAEAFF. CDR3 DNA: TGTGCCAGCAGCTTGGAGGTCCGAGCTGAAGCTTTCTTT.

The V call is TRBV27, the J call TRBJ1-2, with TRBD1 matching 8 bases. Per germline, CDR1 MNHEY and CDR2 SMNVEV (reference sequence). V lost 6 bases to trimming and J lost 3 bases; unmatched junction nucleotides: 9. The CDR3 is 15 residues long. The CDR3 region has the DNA TGTGCCAGCAGGACCGCAGGGGGCGCTCACTATGGCTACACCTTC. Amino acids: CASRTAGGAHYGYTF.

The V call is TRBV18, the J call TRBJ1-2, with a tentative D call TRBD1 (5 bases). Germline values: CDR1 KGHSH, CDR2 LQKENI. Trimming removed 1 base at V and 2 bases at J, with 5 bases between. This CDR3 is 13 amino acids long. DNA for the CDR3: TGTGCCAGCTCACCACGACAGAACTATGGCTACACCTTC. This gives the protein CASSPRQNYGYTF.

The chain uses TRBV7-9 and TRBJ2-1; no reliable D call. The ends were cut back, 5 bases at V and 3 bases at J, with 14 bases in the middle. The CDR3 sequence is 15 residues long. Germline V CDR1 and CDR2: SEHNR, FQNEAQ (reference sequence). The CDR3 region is CASSRSDAFYNEQFF. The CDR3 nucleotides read TGTGCCAGCAGCAGATCTGATGCCTTCTACAATGAGCAGTTCTTC.

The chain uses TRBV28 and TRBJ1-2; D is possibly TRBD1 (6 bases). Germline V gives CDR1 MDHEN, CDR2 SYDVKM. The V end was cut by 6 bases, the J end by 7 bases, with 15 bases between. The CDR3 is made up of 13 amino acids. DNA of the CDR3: TGTGCCAGCAGGGAGGACAGTTTTGGTGGCTACACCTTC. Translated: CASREDSFGGYTF.

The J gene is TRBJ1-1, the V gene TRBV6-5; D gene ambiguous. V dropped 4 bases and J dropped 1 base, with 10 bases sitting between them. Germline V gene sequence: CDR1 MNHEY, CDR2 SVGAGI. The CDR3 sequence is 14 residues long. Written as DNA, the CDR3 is TGTGCCAGCAGTTCCAGCAGGAAGAACACTGAAGCTTTCTTT. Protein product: CASSSSRKNTEAFF.

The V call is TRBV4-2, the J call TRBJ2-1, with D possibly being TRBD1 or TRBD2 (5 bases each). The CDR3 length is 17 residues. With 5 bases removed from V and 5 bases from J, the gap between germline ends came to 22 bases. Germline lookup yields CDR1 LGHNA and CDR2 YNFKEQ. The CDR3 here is CASSTTASGTPNNEQFF. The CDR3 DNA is TGTGCCAGCAGCACAACCGCCTCCGGGACCCCTAACAATGAGCAGTTCTTC.

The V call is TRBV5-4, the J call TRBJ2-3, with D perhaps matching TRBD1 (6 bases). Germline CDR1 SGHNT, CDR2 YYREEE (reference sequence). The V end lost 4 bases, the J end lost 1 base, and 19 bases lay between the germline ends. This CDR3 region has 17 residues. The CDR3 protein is CASSTPAWGRGTDTQYF. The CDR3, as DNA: TGTGCCAGCAGCACACCTGCTTGGGGGCGCGGCACAGATACGCAGTATTTT.

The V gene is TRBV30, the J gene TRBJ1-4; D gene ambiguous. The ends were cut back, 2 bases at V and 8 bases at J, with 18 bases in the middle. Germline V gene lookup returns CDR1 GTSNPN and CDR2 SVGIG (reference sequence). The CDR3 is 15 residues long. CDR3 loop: CAWSIISAGREKLFF. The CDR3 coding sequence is TGTGCCTGGAGTATCATCAGCGCCGGGAGGGAAAAACTGTTTTTT. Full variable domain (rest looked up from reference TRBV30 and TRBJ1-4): SQTIHQWPATLVQPVGSPLSLECTVEGTSNPNLYWYRQAAGRGLQLLFYSVGIGQISSEVPQNLSASRPQDRQFILSSKKLLLSDSGFYLCAWSIISAGREKLFFGSGTQLSVL.

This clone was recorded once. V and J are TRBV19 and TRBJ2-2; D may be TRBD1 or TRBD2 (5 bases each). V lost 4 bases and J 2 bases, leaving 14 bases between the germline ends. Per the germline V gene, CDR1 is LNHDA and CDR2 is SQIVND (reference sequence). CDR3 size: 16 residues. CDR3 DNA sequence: TGTGCCAGTAGTACATACCGGGGCAGCAACACCGGGGAGCTGTTTTTT. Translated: CASSTYRGSNTGELFF.

DNA for the CDR3: TGCGCCAGCAGTGAAGCTAGCCGAGGGGAGACCCAGTACTTC. Translation gives CASSEASRGETQYF. V and J are TRBV10-1 and TRBJ2-5, with TRBD2 as a possible D gene (5 bases). Trimming pared 3 bases from V and 5 bases from J, leaving 13 bases between. The CDR3 length is 14 residues. CDR1 is WNHNN, CDR2 SYGVQD, per germline (reference sequence).

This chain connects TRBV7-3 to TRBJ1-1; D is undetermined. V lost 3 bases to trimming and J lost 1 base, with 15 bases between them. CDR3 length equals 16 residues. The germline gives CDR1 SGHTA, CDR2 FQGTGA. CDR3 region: CASSLGFRLENTEAFF. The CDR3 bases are TGTGCCAGCAGCTTGGGTTTCAGGCTAGAGAACACTGAAGCTTTCTTT.

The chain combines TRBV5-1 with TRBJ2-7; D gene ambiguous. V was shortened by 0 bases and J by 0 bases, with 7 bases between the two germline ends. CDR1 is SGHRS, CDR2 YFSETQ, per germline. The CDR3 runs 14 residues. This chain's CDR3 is CASSLGVSSYEQYF. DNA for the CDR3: TGCGCCAGCAGCTTGGGGGTGAGCTCCTACGAGCAGTACTTC.

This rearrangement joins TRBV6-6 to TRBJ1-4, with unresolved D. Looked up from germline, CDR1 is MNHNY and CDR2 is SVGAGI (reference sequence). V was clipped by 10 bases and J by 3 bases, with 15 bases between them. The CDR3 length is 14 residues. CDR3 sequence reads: CATRSGWANEKLFF. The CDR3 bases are TGTGCCACGAGGTCGGGATGGGCTAATGAAAAACTGTTTTTT.

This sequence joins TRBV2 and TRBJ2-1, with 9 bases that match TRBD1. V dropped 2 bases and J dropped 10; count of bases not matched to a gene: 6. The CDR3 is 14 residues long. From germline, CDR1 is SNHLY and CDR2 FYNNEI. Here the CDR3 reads CASSERTGAVEQFF. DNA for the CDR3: TGTGCCAGCAGTGAAAGGACAGGGGCAGTAGAGCAGTTCTTC.

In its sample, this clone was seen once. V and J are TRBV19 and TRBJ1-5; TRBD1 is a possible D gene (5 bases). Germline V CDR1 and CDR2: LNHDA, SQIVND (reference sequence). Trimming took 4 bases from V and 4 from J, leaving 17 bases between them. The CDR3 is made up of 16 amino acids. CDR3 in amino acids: CASSTYSGTSNQPQHF. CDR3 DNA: TGTGCCAGTAGTACCTACTCAGGGACCTCTAATCAGCCCCAGCATTTT.

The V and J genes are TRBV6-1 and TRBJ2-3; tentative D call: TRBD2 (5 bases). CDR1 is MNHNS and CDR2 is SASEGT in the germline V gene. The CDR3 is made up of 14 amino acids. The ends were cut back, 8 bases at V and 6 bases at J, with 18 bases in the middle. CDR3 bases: TGTGCCAGCTTGCGGGCCCCACCGGCGGATACGCAGTATTTT. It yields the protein CASLRAPPADTQYF.